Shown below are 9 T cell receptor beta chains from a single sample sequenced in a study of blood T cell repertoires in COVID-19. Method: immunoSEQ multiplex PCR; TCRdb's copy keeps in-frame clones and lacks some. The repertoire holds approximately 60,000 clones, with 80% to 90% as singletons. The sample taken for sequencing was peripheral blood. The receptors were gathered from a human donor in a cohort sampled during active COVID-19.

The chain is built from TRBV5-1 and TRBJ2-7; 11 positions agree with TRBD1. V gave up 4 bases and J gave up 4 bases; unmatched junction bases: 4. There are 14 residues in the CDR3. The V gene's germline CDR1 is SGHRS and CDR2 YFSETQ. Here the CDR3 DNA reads TGCGCCAGCAGCACCGGGACAGGGGGGTACGAGCAGTACTTC. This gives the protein CASSTGTGGYEQYF.

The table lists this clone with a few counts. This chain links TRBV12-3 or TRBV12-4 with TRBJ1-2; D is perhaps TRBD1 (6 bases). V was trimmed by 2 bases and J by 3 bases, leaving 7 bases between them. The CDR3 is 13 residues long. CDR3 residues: CASSLYRDYGYTF. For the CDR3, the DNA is TGTGCCAGCAGTTTATACAGGGACTATGGCTACACCTTC.

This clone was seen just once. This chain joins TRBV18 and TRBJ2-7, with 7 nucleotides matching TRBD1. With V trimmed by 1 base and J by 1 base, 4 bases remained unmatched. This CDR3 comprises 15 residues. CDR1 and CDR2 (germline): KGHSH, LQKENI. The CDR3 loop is CASSPQGRGSYEQYF. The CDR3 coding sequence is TGTGCCAGCTCACCACAGGGCAGGGGGTCCTACGAGCAGTACTTC.

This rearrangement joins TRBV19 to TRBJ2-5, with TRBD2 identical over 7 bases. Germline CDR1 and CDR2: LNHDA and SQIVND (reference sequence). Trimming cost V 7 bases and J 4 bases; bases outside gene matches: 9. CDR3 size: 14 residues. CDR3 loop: CASKETSVRETQYF. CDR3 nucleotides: TGTGCCAGTAAGGAAACTAGCGTTCGAGAGACCCAGTACTTC.

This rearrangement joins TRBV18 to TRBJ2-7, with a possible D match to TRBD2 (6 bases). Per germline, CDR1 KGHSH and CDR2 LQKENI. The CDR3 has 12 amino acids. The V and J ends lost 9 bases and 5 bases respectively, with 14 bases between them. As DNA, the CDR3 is TGTGCCAGTCGGGGACTGCTGGACGAGCAGTACTTC. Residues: CASRGLLDEQYF. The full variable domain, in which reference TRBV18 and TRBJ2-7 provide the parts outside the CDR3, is NAGVMQNPRHLVRRRGQEARLRCSPMKGHSHVYWYRQLPEEGLKFMVYLQKENIIDESGMPKERFSAEFPKEGPSILRIQQVVRGDSAAYFCASRGLLDEQYFGPGTRLTVT.

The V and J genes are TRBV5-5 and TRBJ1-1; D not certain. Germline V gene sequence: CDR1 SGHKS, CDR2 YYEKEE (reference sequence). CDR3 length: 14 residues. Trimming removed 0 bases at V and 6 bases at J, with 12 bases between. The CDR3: CASSLVGEIAEAFF. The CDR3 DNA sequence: TGTGCCAGCAGCTTGGTCGGGGAAATAGCTGAAGCTTTCTTT. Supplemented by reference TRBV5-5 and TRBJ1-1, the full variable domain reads DAGVTQSPTHLIKTRGQQVTLRCSPISGHKSVSWYQQVLGQGPQFIFQYYEKEERGRGNFPDRFSARQFPNYSSELNVNALLLGDSALYLCASSLVGEIAEAFFGQGTRLTVV.

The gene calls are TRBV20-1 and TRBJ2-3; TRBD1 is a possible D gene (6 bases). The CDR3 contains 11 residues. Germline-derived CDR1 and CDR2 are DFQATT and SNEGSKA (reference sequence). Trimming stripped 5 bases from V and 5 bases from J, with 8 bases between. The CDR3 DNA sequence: TGCAGTGCTCCACAGGGAGATACGCAGTATTTT. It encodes CSAPQGDTQYF.

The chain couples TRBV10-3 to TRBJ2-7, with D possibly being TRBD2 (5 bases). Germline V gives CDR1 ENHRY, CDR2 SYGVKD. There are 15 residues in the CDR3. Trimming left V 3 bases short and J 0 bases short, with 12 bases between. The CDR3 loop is CAISDRRVLSYEQYF. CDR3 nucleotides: TGTGCCATCAGTGATCGGCGGGTGCTCTCCTACGAGCAGTACTTC.

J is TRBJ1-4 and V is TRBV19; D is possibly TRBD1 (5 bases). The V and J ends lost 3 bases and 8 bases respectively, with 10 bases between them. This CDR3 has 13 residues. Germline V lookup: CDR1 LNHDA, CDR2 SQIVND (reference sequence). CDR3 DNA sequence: TGTGCCAGTAGTATGGGAAGGGGAGAAAAACTGTTTTTT. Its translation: CASSMGRGEKLFF. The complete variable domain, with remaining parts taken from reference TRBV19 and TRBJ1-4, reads DGGITQSPKYLFRKEGQNVTLSCEQNLNHDAMYWYRQDPGQGLRLIYYSQIVNDFQKGDIAEGYSVSREKKESFPLTVTSAQKNPTAFYLCASSMGRGEKLFFGSGTQLSVL.